These T cell receptor beta chains were read from a single sample in a study of blood T cell repertoires in COVID-19. Method: immunoSEQ multiplex PCR; TCRdb's copy keeps in-frame clones and lacks some. The data show more than 300,000 clones, 85% to 95% seen once. The material sequenced was PBMCs or T cells enriched from blood (not recorded which). The receptors here all came from a woman between 25 and 40 years old who had been exposed to COVID-19. Each CDR3 is given with its conserved first and last residue. A D gene is named only where the DNA matches it firmly. Only some rows state a clone size, as once, few, many or a class for expanded clones.

V gene: TRBV10-2
clone size: NA
J gene: TRBJ1-5
D gene: NA
CDR3 protein: CASSDTGRVNQPQHF
CDR3 DNA: TGCGCCAGCAGTGATACTGGCAGGGTCAATCAGCCCCAGCATTTT

V gene: TRBV4-1
clone size: NA
J gene: TRBJ1-2
D gene: NA
CDR3 protein: CASSQGKGGGSYGYTF
CDR3 DNA: TGCGCCAGCAGCCAAGGCAAAGGCGGGGGAAGCTATGGCTACACCTTC

V gene: TRBV25-1
clone size: NA
J gene: TRBJ2-3
D gene: NA
CDR3 protein: CASSESGTDTQYF
CDR3 DNA: TGTGCCAGCAGTGAATCCGGTACCGATACGCAGTATTTT

V gene: TRBV5-1
clone size: NA
J gene: TRBJ1-3
D gene: TRBD1
CDR3 protein: CASSTGQANSGNTIYF
CDR3 DNA: TGCGCCAGCAGCACGGGACAGGCCAACTCTGGAAACACCATATATTTT

V gene: TRBV29-1
clone size: once
J gene: TRBJ1-2
D gene: TRBD1
CDR3 protein: CSVEIGIGTGEVGYTF
CDR3 DNA: TGCAGCGTTGAAATCGGGATAGGGACAGGGGAGGTCGGCTACACCTTC

V gene: TRBV10-3
clone size: NA
J gene: TRBJ2-7
D gene: TRBD1
CDR3 protein: CAISPDRAEQYF
CDR3 DNA: TGTGCCATCAGCCCCGACAGGGCCGAGCAGTACTTC

V gene: TRBV5-1
clone size: NA
J gene: TRBJ2-1
D gene: TRBD2
CDR3 protein: CASSPQLGLAGGREQFF
CDR3 DNA: TGCGCCAGCAGCCCGCAACTGGGACTAGCGGGGGGCCGTGAGCAGTTCTTC

V gene: TRBV5-1
clone size: NA
J gene: TRBJ1-2
D gene: TRBD1
CDR3 protein: CASRRTGYGYTF
CDR3 DNA: TGCGCCAGCAGGCGGACAGGTTATGGCTACACCTTC

V gene: TRBV5-1
clone size: NA
J gene: TRBJ2-3
D gene: NA
CDR3 protein: CASSSTGSPDTQYF
CDR3 DNA: TGCGCCAGCAGTTCTACAGGGTCCCCAGATACGCAGTATTTT

V gene: TRBV10-3
clone size: NA
J gene: TRBJ1-2
D gene: NA
CDR3 protein: CAISESLPPVHGYTF
CDR3 DNA: TGTGCCATCAGTGAGTCCCTCCCCCCGGTCCATGGCTACACCTTC

V gene: TRBV27
clone size: NA
J gene: TRBJ1-4
D gene: TRBD1
CDR3 protein: CASSSTGQSEKLFF
CDR3 DNA: TGTGCCAGCAGTTCGACAGGGCAGAGTGAAAAACTGTTTTTT

V gene: TRBV5-1
clone size: NA
J gene: TRBJ2-7
D gene: TRBD1
CDR3 protein: CASSFTLTGAEQYF
CDR3 DNA: TGCGCCAGCAGCTTTACCTTGACAGGGGCCGAGCAGTACTTC

V gene: TRBV10-3
clone size: NA
J gene: TRBJ1-5
D gene: TRBD1
CDR3 protein: CAISRTGAENQPQHF
CDR3 DNA: TGTGCCATCAGTAGGACAGGGGCGGAGAATCAGCCCCAGCATTTT

V gene: TRBV6-5
clone size: NA
J gene: TRBJ1-5
D gene: TRBD1
CDR3 protein: CASTHRGSNQPQHF
CDR3 DNA: TGTGCCAGCACCCACAGGGGTAGCAATCAGCCCCAGCATTTT

V gene: TRBV7-2
clone size: NA
J gene: TRBJ2-7
D gene: NA
CDR3 protein: CASSSGRRKQYF
CDR3 DNA: TGTGCCAGCAGTTCAGGCCGGAGGAAGCAGTACTTC

V gene: TRBV4-2
clone size: NA
J gene: TRBJ2-2
D gene: NA
CDR3 protein: CASSQGPGAGELFF
CDR3 DNA: TGTGCCAGCAGCCAAGGGCCAGGGGCCGGGGAGCTGTTTTTT

V gene: TRBV5-1
clone size: NA
J gene: TRBJ2-7
D gene: NA
CDR3 protein: CASSVSGYTSYEQYF
CDR3 DNA: TGCGCCAGCAGCGTCTCGGGATATACTTCCTACGAGCAGTACTTC

V gene: TRBV9
clone size: NA
J gene: TRBJ2-3
D gene: TRBD1
CDR3 protein: CASSRGTVTDTQYF
CDR3 DNA: TGTGCCAGCAGCAGGGGGACAGTTACAGATACGCAGTATTTT

V gene: TRBV5-1
clone size: NA
J gene: TRBJ1-2
D gene: NA
CDR3 protein: CASSLDRTVNGYTF
CDR3 DNA: TGCGCCAGCAGCTTGGATCGTACAGTCAACGGCTACACCTTC

V gene: TRBV25-1
clone size: NA
J gene: TRBJ1-2
D gene: TRBD1
CDR3 protein: CASRGTGGSLLFYGYTF
CDR3 DNA: TGTGCCAGCAGGGGGACAGGGGGGTCTCTACTGTTCTATGGCTACACCTTC

V gene: TRBV18
clone size: NA
J gene: TRBJ2-7
D gene: TRBD2
CDR3 protein: CASSRGTSGGNEQYF
CDR3 DNA: TGTGCCAGCTCACGCGGGACTAGCGGGGGGAACGAGCAGTACTTC

V gene: TRBV27
clone size: NA
J gene: TRBJ2-7
D gene: NA
CDR3 protein: CASSSWTPSYEQYF
CDR3 DNA: TGTGCCAGCAGTTCCTGGACACCCTCCTACGAGCAGTACTTC

V gene: TRBV27
clone size: NA
J gene: TRBJ1-1
D gene: NA
CDR3 protein: CASSLSRNTEAFF
CDR3 DNA: TGTGCCAGCAGTTTATCCAGGAACACTGAAGCTTTCTTT

V gene: TRBV20-1
clone size: NA
J gene: TRBJ1-5
D gene: NA
CDR3 protein: CSASQQHNQPQHF
CDR3 DNA: TGCAGTGCTAGTCAACAGCACAATCAGCCCCAGCATTTT

V gene: TRBV24-1
clone size: NA
J gene: TRBJ2-7
D gene: NA
CDR3 protein: CAESRGGSYEQYF
CDR3 DNA: TGTGCCGAAAGTAGGGGCGGCTCCTACGAGCAGTACTTC

V gene: TRBV28
clone size: NA
J gene: TRBJ1-6
D gene: NA
CDR3 protein: CASTTDRYNSPLHF
CDR3 DNA: TGTGCCAGCACCACCGACAGATACAATTCACCCCTCCACTTT

V gene: TRBV5-1
clone size: NA
J gene: TRBJ2-5
D gene: TRBD2
CDR3 protein: CASKSLAGAQETQYF
CDR3 DNA: TGCGCCAGCAAGAGTCTAGCGGGGGCACAAGAGACCCAGTACTTC

V gene: TRBV18
clone size: NA
J gene: TRBJ2-7
D gene: TRBD2
CDR3 protein: CASSPGREDEQYF
CDR3 DNA: TGTGCCAGCTCACCGGGGAGGGAAGACGAGCAGTACTTC

V gene: TRBV5-5
clone size: NA
J gene: TRBJ2-7
D gene: NA
CDR3 protein: CASRSGQLNSYEQYF
CDR3 DNA: TGTGCCAGCAGGTCTGGACAGTTGAACTCCTACGAGCAGTACTTC

V gene: TRBV6-5
clone size: NA
J gene: TRBJ2-4
D gene: TRBD2
CDR3 protein: CASRGLAGGKNIQYF
CDR3 DNA: TGTGCCAGCAGGGGACTAGCGGGGGGTAAAAACATTCAGTACTTC

V gene: TRBV6-2/TRBV6-3
clone size: NA
J gene: TRBJ1-5
D gene: NA
CDR3 protein: CASSTDTAQPQHF
CDR3 DNA: TGTGCCAGCAGTACCGACACGGCGCAGCCCCAGCATTTT

V gene: TRBV5-4
clone size: NA
J gene: TRBJ1-2
D gene: NA
CDR3 protein: CASSLDRVGGYTF
CDR3 DNA: TGTGCCAGCAGCTTGGACAGGGTGGGTGGCTACACCTTC

V gene: TRBV28
clone size: NA
J gene: TRBJ2-7
D gene: NA
CDR3 protein: CATLTNGGTSYEQYF
CDR3 DNA: TGTGCCACACTGACGAACGGGGGAACGTCCTACGAGCAGTACTTC

V gene: TRBV29-1
clone size: NA
J gene: TRBJ1-3
D gene: NA
CDR3 protein: CSVEVGTLGNTIYF
CDR3 DNA: TGCAGCGTTGAAGTGGGGACATTAGGAAACACCATATATTTT

V gene: TRBV6-5
clone size: once
J gene: TRBJ1-2
D gene: TRBD1
CDR3 protein: CASRQGDGYTF
CDR3 DNA: TGTGCCAGCAGACAGGGGGACGGCTACACCTTC

V gene: TRBV5-1
clone size: NA
J gene: TRBJ2-5
D gene: TRBD2
CDR3 protein: CASSYLAGERETQYF
CDR3 DNA: TGCGCCAGCAGCTACCTAGCGGGGGAGCGGGAGACCCAGTACTTC

V gene: TRBV6-5
clone size: NA
J gene: TRBJ1-4
D gene: TRBD1
CDR3 protein: CASSYLQGGAREKLFF
CDR3 DNA: TGTGCCAGCAGTTACCTACAGGGGGGGGCCCGGGAAAAACTGTTTTTT

V gene: TRBV13
clone size: NA
J gene: TRBJ2-2
D gene: TRBD2
CDR3 protein: CASSLTSPGELFF
CDR3 DNA: TGTGCCAGCAGCCTGACTAGCCCCGGGGAGCTGTTTTTT

V gene: TRBV18
clone size: NA
J gene: TRBJ2-7
D gene: NA
CDR3 protein: CASSPTGLREYEQYF
CDR3 DNA: TGTGCCAGCTCACCGACGGGGCTACGGGAGTACGAGCAGTACTTC

V gene: TRBV11-1
clone size: NA
J gene: TRBJ1-6
D gene: NA
CDR3 protein: CASSLLAGVYNSPLHF
CDR3 DNA: TGTGCCAGCAGCTTGTTGGCAGGCGTTTATAATTCACCCCTCCACTTT

V gene: TRBV10-3
clone size: NA
J gene: TRBJ1-1
D gene: TRBD1
CDR3 protein: CAIRTGQGARRNTEAFF
CDR3 DNA: TGTGCCATCAGGACGGGACAGGGGGCGAGAAGGAACACTGAAGCTTTCTTT

V gene: TRBV5-1
clone size: NA
J gene: TRBJ2-1
D gene: TRBD2
CDR3 protein: CASSLASGGAHNEQFF
CDR3 DNA: TGCGCCAGCAGCTTGGCTAGCGGGGGAGCCCACAATGAGCAGTTCTTC

V gene: TRBV5-4
clone size: NA
J gene: TRBJ2-2
D gene: TRBD1
CDR3 protein: CASSLAGGLTGELFF
CDR3 DNA: TGTGCCAGCAGCTTGGCAGGGGGCTTAACCGGGGAGCTGTTTTTT

V gene: TRBV6-5
clone size: NA
J gene: TRBJ2-7
D gene: TRBD1
CDR3 protein: CASKRTGAYEQYF
CDR3 DNA: TGTGCCAGCAAGCGGACAGGGGCCTACGAGCAGTACTTC

V gene: TRBV7-9
clone size: NA
J gene: TRBJ2-3
D gene: NA
CDR3 protein: CASSGRTGTDTQYF
CDR3 DNA: TGTGCCAGCAGCGGACGGACAGGCACAGATACGCAGTATTTT

V gene: TRBV11-1
clone size: NA
J gene: TRBJ1-6
D gene: NA
CDR3 protein: CASSLAPGPNSPLHF
CDR3 DNA: TGTGCCAGCAGCTTAGCCCCAGGCCCGAATTCACCCCTCCACTTT

V gene: TRBV15
clone size: NA
J gene: TRBJ2-1
D gene: TRBD2
CDR3 protein: CATSRDRGLAAINEQFF
CDR3 DNA: TGTGCCACCAGCAGAGATCGGGGACTAGCGGCAATCAATGAGCAGTTCTTC

V gene: TRBV7-9
clone size: NA
J gene: TRBJ1-3
D gene: NA
CDR3 protein: CASSLDGRAYGNTIYF
CDR3 DNA: TGTGCCAGCAGCTTAGACGGCAGGGCGTATGGAAACACCATATATTTT

V gene: TRBV5-1
clone size: NA
J gene: TRBJ2-1
D gene: NA
CDR3 protein: CASSLVRSSYNEQFF
CDR3 DNA: TGCGCCAGCAGCTTGGTGCGGAGCTCCTACAATGAGCAGTTCTTC

V gene: TRBV7-6
clone size: NA
J gene: TRBJ2-7
D gene: TRBD2
CDR3 protein: CASSSGLVRGYEQYF
CDR3 DNA: TGTGCCAGCAGCTCAGGACTAGTTAGAGGATACGAGCAGTACTTC

V gene: TRBV19
clone size: NA
J gene: TRBJ1-5
D gene: TRBD1
CDR3 protein: CASKDRGTLNQPQHF
CDR3 DNA: TGTGCCAGTAAGGACAGGGGGACTTTAAATCAGCCCCAGCATTTT

V gene: TRBV6-6
clone size: NA
J gene: TRBJ2-1
D gene: TRBD1
CDR3 protein: CASRPDREYNEQFF
CDR3 DNA: TGTGCCAGCAGGCCAGACAGGGAATACAATGAGCAGTTCTTC

V gene: TRBV5-8
clone size: NA
J gene: TRBJ2-7
D gene: NA
CDR3 protein: CASSRSSFGGASYEQYF
CDR3 DNA: TGTGCCAGCAGCCGGTCCTCTTTTGGTGGAGCTTCCTACGAGCAGTACTTC

V gene: TRBV4-3
clone size: NA
J gene: TRBJ2-3
D gene: NA
CDR3 protein: CASSQDRGAADTQYF
CDR3 DNA: TGCGCCAGCAGCCAAGATCGGGGGGCAGCAGATACGCAGTATTTT

V gene: TRBV5-1
clone size: NA
J gene: TRBJ2-3
D gene: TRBD1
CDR3 protein: CASSLGQEADTQYF
CDR3 DNA: TGCGCCAGCAGCCTCGGACAGGAGGCAGATACGCAGTATTTT

V gene: TRBV7-9
clone size: NA
J gene: TRBJ2-1
D gene: TRBD1
CDR3 protein: CASSPPGQGLNEQFF
CDR3 DNA: TGTGCCAGCAGTCCTCCGGGACAGGGTTTAAATGAGCAGTTCTTC